The entry below gives a single T cell receptor beta chain sequence along with its context. Original processing notes: Nucleated cell counts were estimated from reference gene primer amplification. Generated by immunoSEQ multiplex PCR, the TCRdb table keeps only in-frame clones and is missing some. That table gives V, J and clone size, and the DNA gave D and trimming. The table lists tens of thousands of clones, roughly 78% of them singletons. The sample comes from a study of blood T cell repertoires in COVID-19. Turning to the study itself: Some COVID-19 samples were acute and others convalescent; all came from the United States, Italy and Spain. Sources were T cells, B-cell-depleted T cells, or PBMCs; the material itself was cDNA or gDNA.

The CDR3 contains 14 residues. The V and J ends lost 0 bases and 0 bases respectively, with 4 bases between them. Germline values: CDR1 SGHRS, CDR2 YFSETQ. This TCR derives from a human donor in a cohort sampled during active COVID-19. Material: peripheral blood. The genes are TRBV5-1 and TRBJ2-1; D remains ambiguous. The CDR3 loop is CASSLGSSYNEQFF. CDR3 coding DNA: TGCGCCAGCAGCTTGGGCAGCTCCTACAATGAGCAGTTCTTC.